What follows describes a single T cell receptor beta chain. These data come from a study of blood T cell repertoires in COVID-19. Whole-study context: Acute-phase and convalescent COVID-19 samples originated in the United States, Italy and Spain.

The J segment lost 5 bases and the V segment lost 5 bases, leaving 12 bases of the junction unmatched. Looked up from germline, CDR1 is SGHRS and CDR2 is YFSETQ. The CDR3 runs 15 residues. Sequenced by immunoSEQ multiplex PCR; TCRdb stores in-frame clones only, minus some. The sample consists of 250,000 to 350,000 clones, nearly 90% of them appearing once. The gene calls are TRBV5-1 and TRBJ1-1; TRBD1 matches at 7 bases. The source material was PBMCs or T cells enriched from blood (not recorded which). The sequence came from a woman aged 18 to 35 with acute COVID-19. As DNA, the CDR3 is TGCGCCAGCAGGGGGGACAGAGGATTGGAGACTGAAGCTTTCTTT. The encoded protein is CASRGDRGLETEAFF.